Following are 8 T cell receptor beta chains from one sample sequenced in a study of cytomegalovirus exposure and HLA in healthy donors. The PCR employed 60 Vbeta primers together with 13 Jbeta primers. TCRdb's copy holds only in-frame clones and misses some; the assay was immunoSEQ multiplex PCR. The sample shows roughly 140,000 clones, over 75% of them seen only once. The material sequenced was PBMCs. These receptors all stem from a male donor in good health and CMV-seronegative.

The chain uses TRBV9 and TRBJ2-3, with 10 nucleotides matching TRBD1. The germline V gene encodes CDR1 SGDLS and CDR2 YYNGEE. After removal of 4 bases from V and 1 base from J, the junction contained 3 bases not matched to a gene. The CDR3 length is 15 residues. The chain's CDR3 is CASSLDRGRTDTQYF. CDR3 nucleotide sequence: TGTGCCAGCAGCCTTGACAGGGGGCGCACAGATACGCAGTATTTT.

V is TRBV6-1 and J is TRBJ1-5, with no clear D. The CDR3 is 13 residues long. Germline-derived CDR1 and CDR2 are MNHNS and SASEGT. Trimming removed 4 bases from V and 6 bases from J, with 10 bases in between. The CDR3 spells CASSGPGSQPQHF. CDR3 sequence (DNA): TGTGCCAGCAGTGGCCCAGGTAGTCAGCCCCAGCATTTT.

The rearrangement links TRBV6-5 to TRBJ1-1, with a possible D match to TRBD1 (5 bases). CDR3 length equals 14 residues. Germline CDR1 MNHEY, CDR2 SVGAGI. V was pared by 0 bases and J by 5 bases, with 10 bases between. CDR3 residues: CASSYSGGGTEAFF. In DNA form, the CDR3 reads TGTGCCAGCAGTTACTCCGGGGGAGGGACTGAAGCTTTCTTT.

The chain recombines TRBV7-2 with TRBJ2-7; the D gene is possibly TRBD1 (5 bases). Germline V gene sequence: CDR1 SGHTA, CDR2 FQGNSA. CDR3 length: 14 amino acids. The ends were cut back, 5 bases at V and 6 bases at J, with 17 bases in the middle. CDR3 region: CASSPLTGVSEQYF. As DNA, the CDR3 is TGTGCCAGCAGCCCTTTAACAGGTGTCAGCGAGCAGTACTTC.

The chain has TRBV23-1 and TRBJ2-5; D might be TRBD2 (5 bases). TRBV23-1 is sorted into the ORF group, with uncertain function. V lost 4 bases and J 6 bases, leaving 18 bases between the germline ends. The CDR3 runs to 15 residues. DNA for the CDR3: TGCGCCAGCAGTCTCAAGGCCGGGATAATCCAGACCCAGTACTTC. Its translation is CASSLKAGIIQTQYF.

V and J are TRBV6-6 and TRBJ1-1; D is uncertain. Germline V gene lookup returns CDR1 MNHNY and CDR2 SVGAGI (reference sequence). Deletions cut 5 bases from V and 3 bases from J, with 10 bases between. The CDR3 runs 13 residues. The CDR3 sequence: CASSPREDTEAFF. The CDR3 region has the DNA TGTGCCAGCAGTCCTAGGGAGGACACTGAAGCTTTCTTT.

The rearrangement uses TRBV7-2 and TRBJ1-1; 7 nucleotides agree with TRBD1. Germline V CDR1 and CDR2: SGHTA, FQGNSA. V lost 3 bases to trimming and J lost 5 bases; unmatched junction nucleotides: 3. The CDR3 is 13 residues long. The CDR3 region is CASSFGTATEAFF. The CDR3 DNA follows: TGTGCCAGCAGCTTCGGGACAGCGACTGAAGCTTTCTTT.

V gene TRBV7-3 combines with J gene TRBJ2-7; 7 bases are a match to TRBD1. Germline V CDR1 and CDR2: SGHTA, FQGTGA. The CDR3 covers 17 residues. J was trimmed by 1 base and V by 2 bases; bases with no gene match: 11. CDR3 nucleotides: TGTGCCAGCAGCTTAGGGTCCGGGACAGCCCAATCCTACGAGCAGTACTTC. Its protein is CASSLGSGTAQSYEQYF.